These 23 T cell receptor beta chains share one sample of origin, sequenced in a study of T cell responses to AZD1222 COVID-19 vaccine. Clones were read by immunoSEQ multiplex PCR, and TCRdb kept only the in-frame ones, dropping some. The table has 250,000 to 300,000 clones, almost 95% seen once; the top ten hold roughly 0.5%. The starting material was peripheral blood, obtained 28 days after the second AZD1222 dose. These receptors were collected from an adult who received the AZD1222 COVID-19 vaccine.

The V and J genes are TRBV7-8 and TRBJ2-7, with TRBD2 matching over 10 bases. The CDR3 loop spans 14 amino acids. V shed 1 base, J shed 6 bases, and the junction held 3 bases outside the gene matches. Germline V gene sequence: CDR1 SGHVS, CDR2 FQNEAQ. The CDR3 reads CASSLGLAGVEQYF. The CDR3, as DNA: TGTGCCAGCAGCTTAGGGCTAGCGGGAGTCGAGCAGTACTTC.

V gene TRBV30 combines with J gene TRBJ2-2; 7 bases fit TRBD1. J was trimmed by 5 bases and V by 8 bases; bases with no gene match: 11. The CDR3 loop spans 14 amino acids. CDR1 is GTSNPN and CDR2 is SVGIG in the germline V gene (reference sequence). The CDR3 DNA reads TGTGCCCGGTCTGAGGGGGCGCATACCGGGGAGCTGTTTTTT. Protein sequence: CARSEGAHTGELFF.

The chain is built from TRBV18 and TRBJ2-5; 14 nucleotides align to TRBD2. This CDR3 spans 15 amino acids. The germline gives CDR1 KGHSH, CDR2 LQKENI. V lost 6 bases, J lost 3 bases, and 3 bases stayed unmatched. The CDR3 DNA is TGTGCCAGCTCGCGGGGACTAGCGGGGGAAGAGACCCAGTACTTC. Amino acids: CASSRGLAGEETQYF.

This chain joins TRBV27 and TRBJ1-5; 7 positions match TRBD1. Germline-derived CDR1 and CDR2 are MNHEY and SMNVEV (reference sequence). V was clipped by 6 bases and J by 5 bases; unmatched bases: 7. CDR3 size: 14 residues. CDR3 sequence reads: CASSLTGSDQPQHF. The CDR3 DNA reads TGTGCCAGCAGCCTGACAGGGTCTGATCAGCCCCAGCATTTT.

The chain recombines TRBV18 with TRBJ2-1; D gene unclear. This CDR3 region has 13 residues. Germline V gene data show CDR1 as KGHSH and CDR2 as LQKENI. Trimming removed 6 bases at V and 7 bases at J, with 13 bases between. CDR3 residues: CASSYQLTNEQFF. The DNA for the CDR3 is TGTGCCAGCTCCTACCAGTTGACGAATGAGCAGTTCTTC.

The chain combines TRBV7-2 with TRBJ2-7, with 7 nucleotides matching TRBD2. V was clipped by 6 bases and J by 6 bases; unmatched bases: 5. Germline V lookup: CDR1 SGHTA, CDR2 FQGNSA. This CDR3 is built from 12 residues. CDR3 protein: CASRLGGSEQYF. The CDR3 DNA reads TGTGCCAGCAGGCTCGGGGGGTCCGAGCAGTACTTC.

The CDR3 spells CASQRGNYGYTF. The CDR3 bases are TGTGCCAGTCAAAGGGGGAACTATGGCTACACCTTC. V is TRBV19 and J is TRBJ1-2; tentatively, D is TRBD1 (6 bases). The CDR3 loop spans 12 amino acids. Germline values: CDR1 LNHDA, CDR2 SQIVND (reference sequence). V lost 8 bases and J lost 2, with 9 bases in between.

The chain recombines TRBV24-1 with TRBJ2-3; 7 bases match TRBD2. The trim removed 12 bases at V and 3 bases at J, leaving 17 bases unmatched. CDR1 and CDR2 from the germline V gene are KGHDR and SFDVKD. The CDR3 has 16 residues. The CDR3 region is CASGTTGVGSTDTQYF. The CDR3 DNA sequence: TGTGCCTCGGGGACTACCGGGGTGGGGTCTACAGATACGCAGTATTTT.

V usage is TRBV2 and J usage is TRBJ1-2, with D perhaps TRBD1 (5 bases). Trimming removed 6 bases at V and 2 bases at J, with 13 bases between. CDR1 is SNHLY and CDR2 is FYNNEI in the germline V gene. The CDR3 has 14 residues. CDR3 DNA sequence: TGTGCCAGCAGGGTGGACGGGACGAACTATGGCTACACCTTC. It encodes CASRVDGTNYGYTF.

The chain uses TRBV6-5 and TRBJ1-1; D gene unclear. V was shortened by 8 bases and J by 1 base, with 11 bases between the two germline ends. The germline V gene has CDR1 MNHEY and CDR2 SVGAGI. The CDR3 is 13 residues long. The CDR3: CASQRQPNTEAFF. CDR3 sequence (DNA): TGTGCCAGCCAAAGGCAGCCGAACACTGAAGCTTTCTTT.

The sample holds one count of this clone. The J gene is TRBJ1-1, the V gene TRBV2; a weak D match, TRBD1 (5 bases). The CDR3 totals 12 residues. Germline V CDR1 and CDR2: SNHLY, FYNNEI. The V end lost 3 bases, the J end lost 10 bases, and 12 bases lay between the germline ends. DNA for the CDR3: TGTGCCAGCAGTGAGTCAGGGACGGGAGCTTTCTTT. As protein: CASSESGTGAFF.

CDR3 coding DNA: TGTGCCAGCACCATCGCGGGGGAAAACACTGAAGCTTTCTTT. This sequence encodes CASTIAGENTEAFF. This sequence joins TRBV28 and TRBJ1-1; tentative D call: TRBD1 (5 bases). V was shortened by 7 bases and J by 2 bases, with 14 bases between the two germline ends. The germline V gene has CDR1 MDHEN and CDR2 SYDVKM. This CDR3 has 14 residues.

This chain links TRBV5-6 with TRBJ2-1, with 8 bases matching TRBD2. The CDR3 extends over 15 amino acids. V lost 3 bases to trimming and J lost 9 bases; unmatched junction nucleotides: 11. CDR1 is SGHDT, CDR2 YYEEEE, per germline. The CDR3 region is CASSSQGLEGSEQFF. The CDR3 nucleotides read TGTGCCAGCAGCTCTCAGGGACTAGAGGGGAGTGAGCAGTTCTTC.

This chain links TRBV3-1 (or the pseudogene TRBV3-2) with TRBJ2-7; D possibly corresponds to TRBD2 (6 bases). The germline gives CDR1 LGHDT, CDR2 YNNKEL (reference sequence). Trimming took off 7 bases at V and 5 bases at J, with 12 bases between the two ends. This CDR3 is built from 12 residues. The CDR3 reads CASIPAGDEQYF. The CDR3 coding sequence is TGTGCCAGCATCCCAGCGGGTGACGAGCAGTACTTC.

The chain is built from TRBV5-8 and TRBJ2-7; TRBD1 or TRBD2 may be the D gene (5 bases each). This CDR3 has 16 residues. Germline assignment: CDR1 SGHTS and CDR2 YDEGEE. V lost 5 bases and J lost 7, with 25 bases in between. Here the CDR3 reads CASSFTGTPPLGEQYF. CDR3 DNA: TGTGCCAGCAGTTTTACCGGGACGCCCCCATTGGGAGAGCAGTACTTC.

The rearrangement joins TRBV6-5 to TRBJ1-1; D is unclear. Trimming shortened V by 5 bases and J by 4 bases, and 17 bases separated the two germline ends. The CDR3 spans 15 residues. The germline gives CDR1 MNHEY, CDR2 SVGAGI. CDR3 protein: CASSRSGEEATEAFF. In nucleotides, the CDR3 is TGTGCCAGCAGTAGGTCCGGGGAGGAGGCCACTGAAGCTTTCTTT.

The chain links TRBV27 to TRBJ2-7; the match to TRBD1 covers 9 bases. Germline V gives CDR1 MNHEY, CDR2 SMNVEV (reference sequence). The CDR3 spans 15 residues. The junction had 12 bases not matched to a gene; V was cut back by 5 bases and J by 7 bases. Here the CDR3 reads CASSPLPGTGWEQYF. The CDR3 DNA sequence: TGTGCCAGCAGTCCCCTCCCCGGGACAGGGTGGGAGCAGTACTTC.

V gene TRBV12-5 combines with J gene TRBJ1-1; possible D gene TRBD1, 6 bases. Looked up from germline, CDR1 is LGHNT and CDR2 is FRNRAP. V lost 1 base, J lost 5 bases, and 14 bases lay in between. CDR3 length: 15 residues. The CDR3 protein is CASGLEGVMGTEAFF. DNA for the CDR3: TGTGCTAGTGGTTTGGAGGGGGTCATGGGGACTGAAGCTTTCTTT.

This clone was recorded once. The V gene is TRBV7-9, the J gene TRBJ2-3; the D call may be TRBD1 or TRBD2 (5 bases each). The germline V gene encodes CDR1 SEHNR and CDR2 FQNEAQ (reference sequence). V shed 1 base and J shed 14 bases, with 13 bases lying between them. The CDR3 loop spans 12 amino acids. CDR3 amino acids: CASSLDGAAGYF. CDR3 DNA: TGTGCCAGCAGCTTAGATGGGGCCGCGGGGTATTTT.

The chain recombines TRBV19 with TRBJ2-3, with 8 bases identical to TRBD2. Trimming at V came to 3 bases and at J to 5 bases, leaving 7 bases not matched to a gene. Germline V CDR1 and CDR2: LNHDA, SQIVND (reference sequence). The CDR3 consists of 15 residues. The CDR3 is CASSIHGGAGDTQYF. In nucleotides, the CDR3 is TGTGCCAGTAGTATTCACGGGGGGGCTGGAGATACGCAGTATTTT. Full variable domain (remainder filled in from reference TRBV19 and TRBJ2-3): DGGITQSPKYLFRKEGQNVTLSCEQNLNHDAMYWYRQDPGQGLRLIYYSQIVNDFQKGDIAEGYSVSREKKESFPLTVTSAQKNPTAFYLCASSIHGGAGDTQYFGPGTRLTVL.

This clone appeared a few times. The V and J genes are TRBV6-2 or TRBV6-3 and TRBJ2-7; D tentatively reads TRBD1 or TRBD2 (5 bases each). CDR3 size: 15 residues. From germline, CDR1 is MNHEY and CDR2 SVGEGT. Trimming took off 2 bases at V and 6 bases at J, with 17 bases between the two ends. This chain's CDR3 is CASSYRTPREIEQYF. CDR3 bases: TGTGCCAGCAGTTACCGCACCCCCAGGGAGATCGAGCAGTACTTC.

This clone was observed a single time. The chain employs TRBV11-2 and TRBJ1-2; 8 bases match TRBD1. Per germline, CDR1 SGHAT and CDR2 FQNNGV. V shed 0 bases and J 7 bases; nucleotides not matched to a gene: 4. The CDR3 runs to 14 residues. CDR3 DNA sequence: TGTGCCAGCAGCTTAGATCCTACAGGGGGTGGCTACACCTTC. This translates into CASSLDPTGGGYTF.

The CDR3 protein is CASLPGQGAGAGELFF. CDR3 nucleotide sequence: TGTGCCAGCCTTCCGGGACAGGGGGCCGGGGCCGGGGAGCTGTTTTTT. The V gene is TRBV28, the J gene TRBJ2-2; 12 nucleotides agree with TRBD1. Trimming cost V 8 bases and J 6 bases; bases outside gene matches: 10. This CDR3 spans 16 amino acids. Germline CDR1 is MDHEN and CDR2 is SYDVKM.